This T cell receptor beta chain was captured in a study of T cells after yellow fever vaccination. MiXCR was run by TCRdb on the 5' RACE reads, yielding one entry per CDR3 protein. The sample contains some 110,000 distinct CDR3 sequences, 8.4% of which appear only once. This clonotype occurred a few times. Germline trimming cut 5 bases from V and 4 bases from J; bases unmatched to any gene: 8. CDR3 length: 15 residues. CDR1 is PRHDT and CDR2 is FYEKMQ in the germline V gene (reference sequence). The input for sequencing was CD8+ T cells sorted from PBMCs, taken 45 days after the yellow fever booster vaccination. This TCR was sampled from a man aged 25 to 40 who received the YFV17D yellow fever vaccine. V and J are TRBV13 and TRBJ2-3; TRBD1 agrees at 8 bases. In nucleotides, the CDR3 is TGTGCCAGCAGCCAAAGACAGGGGCGGGCAGATACGCAGTATTTT. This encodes CASSQRQGRADTQYF.